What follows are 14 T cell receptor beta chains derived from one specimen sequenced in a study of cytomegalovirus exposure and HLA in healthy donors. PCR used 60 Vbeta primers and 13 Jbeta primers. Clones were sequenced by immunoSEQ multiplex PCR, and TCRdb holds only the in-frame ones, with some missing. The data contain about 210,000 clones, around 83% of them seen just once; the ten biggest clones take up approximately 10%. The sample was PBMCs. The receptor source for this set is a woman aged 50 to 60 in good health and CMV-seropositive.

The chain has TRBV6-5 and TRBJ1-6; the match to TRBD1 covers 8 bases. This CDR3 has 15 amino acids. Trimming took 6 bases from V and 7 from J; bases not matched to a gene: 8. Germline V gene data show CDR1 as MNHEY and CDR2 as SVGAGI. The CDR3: CASSLFDRGNSPLHF. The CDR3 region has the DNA TGTGCCAGCAGCCTATTCGACAGGGGAAATTCACCCCTCCACTTT.

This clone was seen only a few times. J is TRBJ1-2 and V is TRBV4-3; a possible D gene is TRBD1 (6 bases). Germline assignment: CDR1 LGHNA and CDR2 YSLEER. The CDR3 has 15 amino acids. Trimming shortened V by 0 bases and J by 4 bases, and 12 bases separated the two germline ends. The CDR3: CASSQETGGVYGYTF. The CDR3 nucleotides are TGCGCCAGCAGCCAAGAGACGGGGGGCGTCTATGGCTACACCTTC.

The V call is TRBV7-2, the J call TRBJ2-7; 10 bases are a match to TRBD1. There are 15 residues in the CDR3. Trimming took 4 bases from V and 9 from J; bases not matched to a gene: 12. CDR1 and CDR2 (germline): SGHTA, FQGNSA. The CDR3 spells CASSSPGQGKFVQYF. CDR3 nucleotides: TGTGCCAGCAGCTCACCGGGACAGGGGAAATTCGTGCAGTACTTC.

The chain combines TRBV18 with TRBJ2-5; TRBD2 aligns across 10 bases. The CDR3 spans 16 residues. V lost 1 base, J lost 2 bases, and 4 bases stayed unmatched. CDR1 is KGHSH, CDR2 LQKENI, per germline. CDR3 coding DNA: TGTGCCAGCTCACCACTTAGCGGGGGGCCTCAAGAGACCCAGTACTTC. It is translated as CASSPLSGGPQETQYF. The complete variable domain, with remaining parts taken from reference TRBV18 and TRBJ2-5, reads NAGVMQNPRHLVRRRGQEARLRCSPMKGHSHVYWYRQLPEEGLKFMVYLQKENIIDESGMPKERFSAEFPKEGPSILRIQQVVRGDSAAYFCASSPLSGGPQETQYFGPGTRLLVL.

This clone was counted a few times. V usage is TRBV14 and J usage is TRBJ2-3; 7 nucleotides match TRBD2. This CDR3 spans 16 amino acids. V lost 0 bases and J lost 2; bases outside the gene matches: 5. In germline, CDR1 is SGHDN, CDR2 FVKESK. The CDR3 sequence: CASSQDTGGYTDTQYF. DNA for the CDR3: TGTGCCAGCAGCCAAGATACGGGGGGTTACACAGATACGCAGTATTTT.

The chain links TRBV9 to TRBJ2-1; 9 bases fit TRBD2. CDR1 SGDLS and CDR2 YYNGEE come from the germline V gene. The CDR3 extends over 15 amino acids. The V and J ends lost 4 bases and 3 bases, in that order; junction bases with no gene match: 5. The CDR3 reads CASSPRLAVYNEQFF. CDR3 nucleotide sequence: TGTGCCAGCAGCCCGAGACTAGCGGTCTACAATGAGCAGTTCTTC.

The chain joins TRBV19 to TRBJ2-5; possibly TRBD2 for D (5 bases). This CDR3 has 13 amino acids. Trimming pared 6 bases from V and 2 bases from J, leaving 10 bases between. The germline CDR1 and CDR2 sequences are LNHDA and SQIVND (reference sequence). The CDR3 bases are TGTGCCAGTAGGTTTAGCGCACAAGAGACCCAGTACTTC. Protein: CASRFSAQETQYF.

The CDR3 loop reads CASRFSGDNEQFF. DNA for the CDR3: TGTGCCAGCAGATTTAGCGGGGATAATGAGCAGTTCTTC. J is TRBJ2-1 and V is TRBV28, with 8 bases identical to TRBD2. Unmatched junction bases numbered 5, after V lost 6 bases and J lost 7 bases. Germline CDR1 is MDHEN and CDR2 is SYDVKM. The CDR3 is made up of 13 amino acids.

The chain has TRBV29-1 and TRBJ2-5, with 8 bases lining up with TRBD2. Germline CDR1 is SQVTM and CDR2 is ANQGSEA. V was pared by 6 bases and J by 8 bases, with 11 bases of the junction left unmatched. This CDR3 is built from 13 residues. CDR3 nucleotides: TGCAGCGTACCGGGACTAGTAGAGATTACCCAGTACTTC. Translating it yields CSVPGLVEITQYF. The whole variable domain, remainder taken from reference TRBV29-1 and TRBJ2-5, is SAVISQKPSRDICQRGTSLTIQCQVDSQVTMMFWYRQQPGQSLTLIATANQGSEATYESGFVIDKFPISRPNLTFSTLTVSNMSPEDSSIYLCSVPGLVEITQYFGPGTRLLVL.

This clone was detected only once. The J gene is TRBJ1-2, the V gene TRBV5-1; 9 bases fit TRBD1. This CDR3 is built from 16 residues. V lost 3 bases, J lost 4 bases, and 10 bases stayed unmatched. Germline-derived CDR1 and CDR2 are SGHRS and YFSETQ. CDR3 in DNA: TGCGCCAGCAGCTGGAATACAGGGGGCGGATTCTATGGCTACACCTTC. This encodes CASSWNTGGGFYGYTF.

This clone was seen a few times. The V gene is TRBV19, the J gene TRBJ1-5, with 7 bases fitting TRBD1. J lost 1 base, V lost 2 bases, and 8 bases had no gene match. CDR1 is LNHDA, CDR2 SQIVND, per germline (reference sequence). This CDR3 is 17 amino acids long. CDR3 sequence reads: CASSIMGTVISNQPQHF. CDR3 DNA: TGTGCCAGTAGTATAATGGGGACAGTAATCAGCAATCAGCCCCAGCATTTT.

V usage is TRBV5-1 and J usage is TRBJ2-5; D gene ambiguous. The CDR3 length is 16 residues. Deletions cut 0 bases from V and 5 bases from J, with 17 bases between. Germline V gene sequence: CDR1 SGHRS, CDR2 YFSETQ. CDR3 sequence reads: CASSLDAARSEETQYF. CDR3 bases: TGCGCCAGCAGCTTGGATGCGGCCAGAAGCGAGGAGACCCAGTACTTC.

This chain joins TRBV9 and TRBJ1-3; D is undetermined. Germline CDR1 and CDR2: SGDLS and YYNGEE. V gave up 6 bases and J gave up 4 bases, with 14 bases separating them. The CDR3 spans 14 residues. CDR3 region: CASTLRSPGNTIYF. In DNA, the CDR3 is TGTGCCAGCACCCTCAGGTCTCCCGGAAACACCATATATTTT.

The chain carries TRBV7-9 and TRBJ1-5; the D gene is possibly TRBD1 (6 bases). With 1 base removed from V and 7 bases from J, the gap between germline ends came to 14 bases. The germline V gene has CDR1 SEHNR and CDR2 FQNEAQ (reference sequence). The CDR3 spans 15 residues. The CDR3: CASSLVGQVAQPQHF. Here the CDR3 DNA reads TGTGCCAGCAGCTTAGTGGGACAAGTGGCCCAGCCCCAGCATTTT.